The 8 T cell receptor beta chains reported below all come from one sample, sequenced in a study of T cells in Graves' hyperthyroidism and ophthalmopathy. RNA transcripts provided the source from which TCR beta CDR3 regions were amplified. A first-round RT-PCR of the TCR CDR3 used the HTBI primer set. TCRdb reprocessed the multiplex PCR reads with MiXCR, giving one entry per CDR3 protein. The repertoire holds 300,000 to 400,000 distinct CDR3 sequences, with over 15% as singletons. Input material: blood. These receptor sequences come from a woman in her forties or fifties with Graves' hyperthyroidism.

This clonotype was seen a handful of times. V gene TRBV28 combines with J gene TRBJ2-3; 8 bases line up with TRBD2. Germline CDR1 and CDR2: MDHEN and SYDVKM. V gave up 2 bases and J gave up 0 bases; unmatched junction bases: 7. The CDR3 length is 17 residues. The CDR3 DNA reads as TGTGCCAGCAGTTTAGTTGGACTAGCAGCTAGCACAGATACGCAGTATTTT. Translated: CASSLVGLAASTDTQYF. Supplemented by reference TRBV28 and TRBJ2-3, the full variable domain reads DVKVTQSSRYLVKRTGEKVFLECVQDMDHENMFWYRQDPGLGLRLIYFSYDVKMKEKGDIPEGYSVSREKKERFSLILESASTNQTSMYLCASSLVGLAASTDTQYFGPGTRLTVL.

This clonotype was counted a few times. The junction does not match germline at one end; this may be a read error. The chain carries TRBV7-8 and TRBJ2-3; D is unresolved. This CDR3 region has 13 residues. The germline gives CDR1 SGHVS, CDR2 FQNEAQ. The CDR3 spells CASSFGYTDMQYF. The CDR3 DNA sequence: TGTGCCAGCAGCTTCGGGTACACAGATATGCAGTATTTT.

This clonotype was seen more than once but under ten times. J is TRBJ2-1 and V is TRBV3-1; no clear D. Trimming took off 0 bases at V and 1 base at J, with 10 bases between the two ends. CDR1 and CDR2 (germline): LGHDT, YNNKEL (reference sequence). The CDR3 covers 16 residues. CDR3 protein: CASSQDLASSYNEQFF. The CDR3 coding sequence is TGTGCCAGCAGCCAAGATCTCGCTAGTTCCTACAATGAGCAGTTCTTC.

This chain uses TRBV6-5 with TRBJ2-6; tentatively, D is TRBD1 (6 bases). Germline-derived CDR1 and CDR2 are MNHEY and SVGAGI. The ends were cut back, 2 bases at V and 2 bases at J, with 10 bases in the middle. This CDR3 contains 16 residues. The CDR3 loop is CASSYRQGTGANVLTF. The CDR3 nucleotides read TGTGCCAGCAGTTACCGTCAGGGGACTGGGGCCAACGTCCTGACTTTC.

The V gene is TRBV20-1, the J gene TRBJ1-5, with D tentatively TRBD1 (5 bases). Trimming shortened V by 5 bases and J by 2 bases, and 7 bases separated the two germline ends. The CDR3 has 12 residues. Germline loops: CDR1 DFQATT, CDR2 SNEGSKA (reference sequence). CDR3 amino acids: CSAGAGNQPQHF. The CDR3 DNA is TGCAGTGCTGGGGCGGGCAATCAGCCCCAGCATTTT.

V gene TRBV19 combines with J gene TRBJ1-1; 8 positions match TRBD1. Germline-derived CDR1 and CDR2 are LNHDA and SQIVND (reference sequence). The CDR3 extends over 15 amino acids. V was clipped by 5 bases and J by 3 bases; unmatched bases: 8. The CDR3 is CASSGDRGRHTEAFF. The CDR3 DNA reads TGTGCCAGTAGTGGAGACAGGGGAAGGCACACTGAAGCTTTCTTT.

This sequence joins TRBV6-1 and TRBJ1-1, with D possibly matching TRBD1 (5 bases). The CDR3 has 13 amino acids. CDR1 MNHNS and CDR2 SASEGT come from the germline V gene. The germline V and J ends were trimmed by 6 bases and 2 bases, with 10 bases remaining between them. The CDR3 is CASRRGINTEAFF. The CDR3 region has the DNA TGTGCCAGCAGGCGGGGGATAAACACTGAAGCTTTCTTT.

The CDR3 sequence is CASSRTGGANTGELFF. CDR3 nucleotide sequence: TGTGCCAGCAGTCGGACAGGGGGAGCCAACACCGGGGAGCTGTTTTTT. The chain uses TRBV6-1 and TRBJ2-2; 10 nucleotides agree with TRBD1. The V gene end was trimmed by 5 bases and the J gene end by 2 bases; junction bases not matched to a gene: 5. This CDR3 is 16 amino acids long. Per germline, CDR1 MNHNS and CDR2 SASEGT.